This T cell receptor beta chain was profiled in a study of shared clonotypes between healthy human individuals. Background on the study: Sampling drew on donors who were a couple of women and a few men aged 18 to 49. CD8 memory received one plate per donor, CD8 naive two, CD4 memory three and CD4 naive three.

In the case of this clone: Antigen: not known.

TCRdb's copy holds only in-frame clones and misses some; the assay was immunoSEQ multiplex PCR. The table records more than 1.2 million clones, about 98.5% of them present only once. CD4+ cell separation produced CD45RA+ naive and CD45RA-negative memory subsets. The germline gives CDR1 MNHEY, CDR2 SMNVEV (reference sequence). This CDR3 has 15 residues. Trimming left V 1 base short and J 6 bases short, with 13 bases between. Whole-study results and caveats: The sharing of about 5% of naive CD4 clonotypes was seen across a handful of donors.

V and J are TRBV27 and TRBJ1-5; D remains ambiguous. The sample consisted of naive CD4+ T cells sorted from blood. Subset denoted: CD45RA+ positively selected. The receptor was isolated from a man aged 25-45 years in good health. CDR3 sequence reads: CASSLYPPRGQPQHF. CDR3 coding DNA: TGTGCCAGCAGTTTATATCCCCCCCGGGGTCAGCCCCAGCATTTT.